The following is a T cell receptor (beta chain) sequence with its context. Each unsorted PBMC replicate got 300 ng genomic DNA, roughly 30,000 genomes. Data came from immunoSEQ multiplex PCR; TCRdb stores just in-frame clones and leaves some out. The sample lists roughly 510,000 clones, approximately 79% occurring once. Germline V gives CDR1 SGHTA, CDR2 FQGNSA. Between the trimmed V and J ends, which lost 1 base and 2 bases, there was a span of 6 bases. The CDR3 consists of 14 residues. These data originate in a study of shared clonotypes between healthy human individuals. The sequence derives from a woman aged 40-49 years in good health. Some clones in this sample may be carry-over from other donors' samples. This rearrangement joins TRBV7-2 to TRBJ1-3; D ambiguous. The sequencing input was PBMCs. DNA for the CDR3: TGTGCCAGCAGCTTAGATTCAGCTGGAAACACCATATATTTT. This sequence encodes CASSLDSAGNTIYF.